This is a list of T cell receptor beta chains from one sample in a study of control samples from healthy donors and cancer patients. The data were produced by immunoSEQ multiplex PCR, yet TCRdb's version contains in-frame clones alone and is incomplete. In the table there are more than 110,000 clones, more than 90% of which are singletons. Material for sequencing was blood. The receptors originated from a man aged 25 to 45 in good health. Each CDR3 is given with its conserved first and last residue. A D gene is named only where the DNA matches it firmly. Not every row has a clone size; where given, it reads once, few, many or a size class.

V gene: TRBV20-1; D gene: NA; J gene: TRBJ2-1; clone size: NA; CDR3 DNA: TGCAGTGCTAGAGACCGCGGTTGGCAGTTCTTC; CDR3 protein: CSARDRGWQFF
V gene: TRBV7-9; D gene: TRBD1; J gene: TRBJ1-1; clone size: NA; CDR3 DNA: TGTGCCAGCAGCTTCATCGCAGGGGGAGAAGCTTTCTTT; CDR3 protein: CASSFIAGGEAFF
V gene: TRBV18; D gene: TRBD1; J gene: TRBJ1-2; clone size: NA; CDR3 DNA: TGTGCCAGCTCACCAAACCGGGACAGCTCTAGAGGCTACACCTTC; CDR3 protein: CASSPNRDSSRGYTF
V gene: TRBV11-2; D gene: TRBD1; J gene: TRBJ1-5; clone size: NA; CDR3 DNA: TGTGCCAGCAGCTTAGGGACAGGGGATCGTCAGCCCCAGCATTTT; CDR3 protein: CASSLGTGDRQPQHF
V gene: TRBV5-8; D gene: NA; J gene: TRBJ1-6; clone size: few; CDR3 DNA: TGTGCCAGCAGCTCCGGACCGTATAATTCACCCCTCCACTTT; CDR3 protein: CASSSGPYNSPLHF
V gene: TRBV7-3; D gene: NA; J gene: TRBJ1-1; clone size: few; CDR3 DNA: TGTGCCAGCAGCTTAAGGGGGCGCGGTACTGAAGCTTTCTTT; CDR3 protein: CASSLRGRGTEAFF
V gene: TRBV7-9; D gene: TRBD1; J gene: TRBJ1-1; clone size: NA; CDR3 DNA: TGTGCCAGCAGCCCTGGGACAGGGTACATGAACACTGAAGCTTTCTTT; CDR3 protein: CASSPGTGYMNTEAFF
V gene: TRBV12-3/TRBV12-4; D gene: TRBD1; J gene: TRBJ1-2; clone size: NA; CDR3 DNA: TGTGCCAGCAGTTTATGGGACAGAGGCTACACCTTC; CDR3 protein: CASSLWDRGYTF
V gene: TRBV2; D gene: TRBD2; J gene: TRBJ2-7; clone size: NA; CDR3 DNA: TGTGCCAGCAGTGACCCGGGACTAGGTGTTTGGGAGCAGTACTTC; CDR3 protein: CASSDPGLGVWEQYF
V gene: TRBV9; D gene: NA; J gene: TRBJ2-3; clone size: NA; CDR3 DNA: TGTGCCAGCAGCATCAAGTCGTGGGGAGATACGCAGTATTTT; CDR3 protein: CASSIKSWGDTQYF
V gene: TRBV28; D gene: NA; J gene: TRBJ1-2; clone size: NA; CDR3 DNA: TGTGCCAGCAGTCCAGGACACGGATTAGCCTATGGCTACACCTTC; CDR3 protein: CASSPGHGLAYGYTF
V gene: TRBV9; D gene: NA; J gene: TRBJ2-7; clone size: NA; CDR3 DNA: TGTGCCAGCAGCGTAGGAGCGGACGCCTACGAGCAGTACTTC; CDR3 protein: CASSVGADAYEQYF
V gene: TRBV7-5; D gene: NA; J gene: TRBJ2-7; clone size: NA; CDR3 DNA: TGTGCCAGAAGCTTAAGGTGGTACGAGCAGTACTTC; CDR3 protein: CARSLRWYEQYF
V gene: TRBV18; D gene: NA; J gene: TRBJ2-6; clone size: NA; CDR3 DNA: TGTGCCAGCTCACCTACGAGCTCTGGGGCCAACGTCCTGACTTTC; CDR3 protein: CASSPTSSGANVLTF
V gene: TRBV28; D gene: NA; J gene: TRBJ1-2; clone size: once; CDR3 DNA: TGTGCCAGCACACTGGGTAGCTATGGCTACACCTTC; CDR3 protein: CASTLGSYGYTF
V gene: TRBV6-2/TRBV6-3; D gene: NA; J gene: TRBJ1-3; clone size: NA; CDR3 DNA: TGTGCCAGCAGTCCGACAGGAACCTCTGGAAACACCATATATTTT; CDR3 protein: CASSPTGTSGNTIYF
V gene: TRBV7-8; D gene: TRBD1; J gene: TRBJ1-1; clone size: NA; CDR3 DNA: TGTGCCAGCAGCTTCGCCAGGGGGCGAAGTGACACTGAAGCTTTCTTT; CDR3 protein: CASSFARGRSDTEAFF
V gene: TRBV29-1; D gene: TRBD2; J gene: TRBJ2-3; clone size: NA; CDR3 DNA: TGCAGCGTTGATGGGGCCGGAGGAAAGCGGGAGTCGGTCACAGATACGCAGTATTTT; CDR3 protein: CSVDGAGGKRESVTDTQYF
V gene: TRBV30; D gene: NA; J gene: TRBJ1-2; clone size: NA; CDR3 DNA: TGTGCCTGGTCCCTAACTCAAACAGGGTCATATGGCTACACCTTC; CDR3 protein: CAWSLTQTGSYGYTF
V gene: TRBV10-3; D gene: NA; J gene: TRBJ1-2; clone size: NA; CDR3 DNA: TGTGCCATCAGTGAGTCACCCACACAGAGGAACTATGGCTACACCTTC; CDR3 protein: CAISESPTQRNYGYTF
V gene: TRBV19; D gene: NA; J gene: TRBJ2-7; clone size: NA; CDR3 DNA: TGTGCCAGTAGGAAAAATAGCGGCTACGAGCAGTACTTC; CDR3 protein: CASRKNSGYEQYF
V gene: TRBV5-1; D gene: TRBD2; J gene: TRBJ2-1; clone size: NA; CDR3 DNA: TGCGCCAGCAGCTTCACTAGCGGAGCCTACAATGAGCAGTTCTTC; CDR3 protein: CASSFTSGAYNEQFF
V gene: TRBV9; D gene: TRBD1; J gene: TRBJ2-7; clone size: NA; CDR3 DNA: TGTGCCAGCAGCGTAGCTCAGGGGGACTACGAGCAGTACTTC; CDR3 protein: CASSVAQGDYEQYF
V gene: TRBV5-4; D gene: NA; J gene: TRBJ1-2; clone size: once; CDR3 DNA: TGTGCCAGCGGATCCCTCAAGTCTGGTTATGGCTACACCTTC; CDR3 protein: CASGSLKSGYGYTF
V gene: TRBV7-6; D gene: NA; J gene: TRBJ2-2; clone size: once; CDR3 DNA: TGTGCCAGCAGCACGGGAGAATTGGGAGGGGAGCTGTTTTTT; CDR3 protein: CASSTGELGGELFF
V gene: TRBV6-2/TRBV6-3; D gene: TRBD2; J gene: TRBJ2-1; clone size: NA; CDR3 DNA: TGTGCCAGCAGTTCCCGACTAGCGGGAGAGTACAATGAGCAGTTCTTC; CDR3 protein: CASSSRLAGEYNEQFF
V gene: TRBV7-9; D gene: TRBD2; J gene: TRBJ2-3; clone size: NA; CDR3 DNA: TGTGCCAGCAGCTATAGACTAGCGGGAGGCCCAGATACGCAGTATTTT; CDR3 protein: CASSYRLAGGPDTQYF
V gene: TRBV24-1; D gene: NA; J gene: TRBJ2-1; clone size: once; CDR3 DNA: TGTGCCACCAGTGAAGGGACCTCCGTCCGTGAGCAGTTCTTC; CDR3 protein: CATSEGTSVREQFF
V gene: TRBV7-2; D gene: TRBD1; J gene: TRBJ2-4; clone size: NA; CDR3 DNA: TGTGCCAGCAGCTTGGAGCCGGGACAGAAAAACATTCAGTACTTC; CDR3 protein: CASSLEPGQKNIQYF
V gene: TRBV19; D gene: TRBD2; J gene: TRBJ2-7; clone size: NA; CDR3 DNA: TGTGCCAGTAGTCTACTAGCGGGAGGGAGCTACGAGCAGTACTTC; CDR3 protein: CASSLLAGGSYEQYF
V gene: TRBV10-3; D gene: NA; J gene: TRBJ2-5; clone size: NA; CDR3 DNA: TGTGCCATCAGTGAGTTTCTATCCCAAGAGACCCAGTACTTC; CDR3 protein: CAISEFLSQETQYF
V gene: TRBV27; D gene: NA; J gene: TRBJ1-1; clone size: NA; CDR3 DNA: TGTGCCAGCAGTTTGTTGCGGTGGAACACTGAAGCTTTCTTT; CDR3 protein: CASSLLRWNTEAFF
V gene: TRBV19; D gene: NA; J gene: TRBJ2-3; clone size: NA; CDR3 DNA: TGTGCCAGTAAGCAGGGTACCACAGATACGCAGTATTTT; CDR3 protein: CASKQGTTDTQYF
V gene: TRBV4-2; D gene: TRBD1; J gene: TRBJ1-2; clone size: NA; CDR3 DNA: TGTGCCAGCAGCCAAGAGACAGGGGGCTTCTATGGCTACACCTTC; CDR3 protein: CASSQETGGFYGYTF
V gene: TRBV13; D gene: NA; J gene: TRBJ1-4; clone size: few; CDR3 DNA: TGTGCCAGCAGCTTAGCTCAGGGTTCGGGGGAAAAACTGTTTTTT; CDR3 protein: CASSLAQGSGEKLFF
V gene: TRBV27; D gene: TRBD1; J gene: TRBJ1-2; clone size: NA; CDR3 DNA: TGTGCCAGCAGTCCCGACAGGGTTTTCCACTATGGCTACACCTTC; CDR3 protein: CASSPDRVFHYGYTF
V gene: TRBV18; D gene: NA; J gene: TRBJ1-2; clone size: NA; CDR3 DNA: TGTGCCAGCTCACCAACCGCTTCAGTTAATAACTATGGCTACACCTTC; CDR3 protein: CASSPTASVNNYGYTF
V gene: TRBV7-2; D gene: NA; J gene: TRBJ1-5; clone size: NA; CDR3 DNA: TGTGCCAGCAGCTTTGGACAGAGCAATCAGCCCCAGCATTTT; CDR3 protein: CASSFGQSNQPQHF
V gene: TRBV27; D gene: TRBD2; J gene: TRBJ2-1; clone size: NA; CDR3 DNA: TGTGCCAGCAGCTATGAAAGCGGGAGGGCCAACTATGAGCAGTTCTTC; CDR3 protein: CASSYESGRANYEQFF
V gene: TRBV7-9; D gene: NA; J gene: TRBJ1-5; clone size: NA; CDR3 DNA: TGTGCCAGCAGCTTAGCGGGCGAGGGAAGCAATCAGCCCCAGCATTTT; CDR3 protein: CASSLAGEGSNQPQHF
V gene: TRBV19; D gene: NA; J gene: TRBJ1-1; clone size: NA; CDR3 DNA: TGTGCCACCCAGGGTTCCGCACTTCCAGCAGAAGCTTTCTTT; CDR3 protein: CATQGSALPAEAFF
V gene: TRBV15; D gene: TRBD1; J gene: TRBJ1-2; clone size: NA; CDR3 DNA: TGTGCCACCAGCCCGACAGGGGTGGATGGCTACACCTTC; CDR3 protein: CATSPTGVDGYTF
V gene: TRBV5-1; D gene: TRBD1; J gene: TRBJ1-1; clone size: NA; CDR3 DNA: TGCGCCAGCAGCACACAGGGGAGGAACACTGAAGCTTTCTTT; CDR3 protein: CASSTQGRNTEAFF
V gene: TRBV5-4; D gene: TRBD1; J gene: TRBJ2-6; clone size: NA; CDR3 DNA: TGTGCCAGCAGCTTGTCGGACAGGGGCTCAGGGGCCAACGTCCTGACTTTC; CDR3 protein: CASSLSDRGSGANVLTF
V gene: TRBV28; D gene: NA; J gene: TRBJ2-7; clone size: once; CDR3 DNA: TGTGCCAGCGAACACTCCTACGAGCAGTACTTC; CDR3 protein: CASEHSYEQYF
V gene: TRBV6-5; D gene: NA; J gene: TRBJ1-1; clone size: NA; CDR3 DNA: TGTGCCAGCAGTTTACGTCCGGCGGAAGACACTGAAGCTTTCTTT; CDR3 protein: CASSLRPAEDTEAFF
V gene: TRBV2; D gene: NA; J gene: TRBJ1-1; clone size: once; CDR3 DNA: TGTGCCAGCAAGGGGTTTCGGAACACTGAAGCTTTCTTT; CDR3 protein: CASKGFRNTEAFF
V gene: TRBV7-9; D gene: NA; J gene: TRBJ2-3; clone size: NA; CDR3 DNA: TGTGCCAGCGGAACCACTTTGGTGGGGGAGTCGCCCAGTGGGGATACGCAGTATTTT; CDR3 protein: CASGTTLVGESPSGDTQYF
V gene: TRBV28; D gene: TRBD2; J gene: TRBJ2-2; clone size: NA; CDR3 DNA: TGTGCCAGCAGGCCAGCGGGATGGAACACCGGGGAGCTGTTTTTT; CDR3 protein: CASRPAGWNTGELFF
V gene: TRBV7-9; D gene: NA; J gene: TRBJ2-2; clone size: NA; CDR3 DNA: TGTGCCAGCAGCTCCACAGGGTCAAACGGGGAGCTGTTTTTT; CDR3 protein: CASSSTGSNGELFF
V gene: TRBV11-3; D gene: NA; J gene: TRBJ2-1; clone size: NA; CDR3 DNA: TGTGCCAGCAGCTTTGAGTCGCACAACTACAATGAGCAGTTCTTC; CDR3 protein: CASSFESHNYNEQFF
V gene: TRBV6-5; D gene: NA; J gene: TRBJ1-6; clone size: few; CDR3 DNA: TGTGCCAGCAGCCGGTTCCCCGGGGAAAATTCACCCCTCCACTTT; CDR3 protein: CASSRFPGENSPLHF
V gene: TRBV12-3/TRBV12-4; D gene: NA; J gene: TRBJ2-7; clone size: NA; CDR3 DNA: TGTGCCAGCAGCGGACACCACGAGCAGTACTTC; CDR3 protein: CASSGHHEQYF
V gene: TRBV7-2; D gene: NA; J gene: TRBJ2-7; clone size: NA; CDR3 DNA: TGTGCCAGCAGCTTAGGCGACATGACTACCTACGAGCAGTACTTC; CDR3 protein: CASSLGDMTTYEQYF
V gene: TRBV18; D gene: NA; J gene: TRBJ2-5; clone size: once; CDR3 DNA: TGTGCCAGCTCACAGGGATCAACTAGCCTTGAGACCCAGTACTTC; CDR3 protein: CASSQGSTSLETQYF